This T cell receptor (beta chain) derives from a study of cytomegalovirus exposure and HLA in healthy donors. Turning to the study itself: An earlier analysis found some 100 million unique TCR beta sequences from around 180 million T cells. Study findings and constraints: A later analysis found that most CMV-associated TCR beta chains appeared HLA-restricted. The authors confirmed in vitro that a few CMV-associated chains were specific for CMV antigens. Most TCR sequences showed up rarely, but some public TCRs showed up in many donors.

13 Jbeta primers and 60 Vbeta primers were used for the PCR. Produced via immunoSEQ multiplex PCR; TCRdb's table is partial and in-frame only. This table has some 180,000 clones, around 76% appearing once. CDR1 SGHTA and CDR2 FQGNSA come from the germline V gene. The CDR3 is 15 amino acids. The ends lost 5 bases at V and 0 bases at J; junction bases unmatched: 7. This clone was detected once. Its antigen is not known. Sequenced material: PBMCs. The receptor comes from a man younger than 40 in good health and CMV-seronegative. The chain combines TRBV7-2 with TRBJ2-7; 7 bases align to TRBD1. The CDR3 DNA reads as TGTGCCAGCAGCCTGCCGGACAGGAGCTCCTACGAGCAGTACTTC. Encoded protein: CASSLPDRSSYEQYF.